This T cell receptor beta chain was captured by sequencing in a study of cytomegalovirus exposure and HLA in healthy donors. Whole-study context: A prior study identified 117 million unique TCR beta sequences from some 200 million T cells.

Turning to this clone: Its antigen is not known.

Study-wide findings and caveats: Apart from CMV serostatus, no immune exposure information was available. Cytomegalovirus association was listed for 150 or so TCR beta chains. While the bulk of TCR sequences proved rare, some public TCRs turned up in many donors.

It was with 60 Vbeta and 13 Jbeta primers that the PCR ran. Assay: immunoSEQ multiplex PCR; the TCRdb copy retains only in-frame clones and omits some. The data hold roughly 100,000 clones, with 70% to 90% observed a single time. There are 14 residues in the CDR3. The germline V and J ends were trimmed by 1 base and 3 bases, with 10 bases remaining between them. In germline, CDR1 is SGHVS, CDR2 FNYEAQ. This rearrangement joins TRBV7-6 to TRBJ2-7, with a weak D call TRBD1 (6 bases). Sequencing was carried out using PBMCs. This sequence originates from a man aged 35-49 years in good health and CMV-seronegative. The CDR3 loop reads CASSLEEGGYEQYF. DNA of the CDR3: TGTGCCAGCAGCTTAGAAGAAGGGGGCTACGAGCAGTACTTC.